This is a list of T cell receptor beta chains from one sample in a study of patients and donors after allogeneic stem cell transplantation. TCRdb recomputed calls from the RT-PCR reads with MiXCR, one row per CDR3 protein. The sample carries some 30,000 distinct CDR3 sequences, around 40% recorded once. Input material: blood, either unsorted or a sorted T cell fraction (not recorded which). These receptors were obtained from a human donor who was either an allogeneic HSCT recipient or a stem cell or donor lymphocyte infusion donor (not recorded which). It is not recorded whose cells these are; they may come from a transplant donor. The CDR3 runs from the conserved cysteine through the conserved F or W. The D gene is left open where the match is weak. Some rows mark clone size as missing; the rest say once, few, many or name a class of expanded clone.

TRBJ2-7 TRBD2 - TRBV15 CATSRGRLAVTYEQYF TGTGCCACCAGCAGAGGGAGACTAGCGGTTACCTACGAGCAGTACTTC
TRBJ1-5 - - TRBV19 CASSIAVQRDQPQHF TGTGCCAGTAGTATAGCAGTGCAGAGGGATCAGCCCCAGCATTTT
TRBJ2-1 TRBD2 - TRBV10-2 CASLAAAYNEQFF TGCGCCAGCCTAGCGGCAGCCTACAATGAGCAGTTCTTC
TRBJ1-1 TRBD1 - TRBV12-3/TRBV12-4 CASTSGQGITEAFF TGTGCCAGCACCTCGGGACAGGGGATTACTGAAGCTTTCTTT
TRBJ1-5 TRBD1 - TRBV19 CASSDTGGGNQPQHF TGTGCCAGTAGTGATACAGGGGGCGGGAATCAGCCCCAGCATTTT
TRBJ2-3 TRBD2 - TRBV12-3/TRBV12-4 CASSPPGLAGDSPDTQYF TGTGCCAGCAGTCCCCCTGGACTAGCGGGAGATAGCCCAGATACGCAGTATTTT
TRBJ1-4 - - TRBV29-1 CSVEDSFNEKLFF TGCAGCGTTGAAGACAGCTTTAATGAAAAACTGTTTTTT
TRBJ2-2 TRBD2 - TRBV12-3/TRBV12-4 CASSFLGAGETGELFF TGTGCCAGCAGTTTTTTGGGAGCGGGAGAAACCGGGGAGCTGTTTTTT
TRBJ1-1 - many TRBV4-3 CASSQDWRYRATEAFF TGCGCCAGCAGCCAAGATTGGAGATACAGGGCCACTGAAGCTTTCTTT
TRBJ2-5 TRBD1 - TRBV10-2 CASSRDRGYETQYF TGCGCCAGCAGCCGGGACAGGGGGTATGAGACCCAGTACTTC
TRBJ1-5 - - TRBV19 CASSISGEEPQHF TGTGCCAGTAGTATCTCAGGGGAGGAGCCCCAGCATTTT
TRBJ2-2 - - TRBV2 CASSDSSGTGELFF TGTGCCAGCAGCGACAGCTCCGGCACCGGGGAGCTGTTTTTT
TRBJ1-1 - few TRBV5-1 CASSLEARGHDTEAFF TGCGCCAGCAGCTTGGAGGCCAGGGGCCACGACACTGAAGCTTTCTTT
TRBJ1-4 - - TRBV21-1 CASGTGGEKLFF TGTGCCAGCGGGACAGGGGGTGAAAAACTGTTTTTT
TRBJ1-2 - - TRBV30 CAWSRLAADGYTF TGTGCCTGGAGTCGTCTCGCCGCCGATGGCTACACCTTC
TRBJ2-5 TRBD2 many TRBV12-3/TRBV12-4 CASSRRTSGKEETQYF TGTGCCAGCAGCCGACGGACTAGCGGGAAAGAAGAGACCCAGTACTTC
TRBJ2-2 TRBD2 - TRBV4-1 CASRGLGDTGELFF TGCGCCAGCAGGGGACTAGGGGACACCGGGGAGCTGTTTTTT
TRBJ2-1 - few TRBV6-5 CASSYGDFSYNEQFF TGTGCCAGCAGTTACGGGGATTTCTCCTACAATGAGCAGTTCTTC
TRBJ1-6 - - TRBV18 CASSPSQGTNSPLHF TGTGCCAGCTCACCATCCCAGGGGACAAATTCACCCCTCCACTTT
TRBJ2-2 TRBD2 few TRBV4-3 CASSQDRLAGTGELFF TGCGCCAGCAGCCAAGATCGTCTAGCGGGCACCGGGGAGCTGTTTTTT
TRBJ1-2 TRBD1 many TRBV7-8 CASSSASVGTGLGIYGYTF TGTGCCAGCAGCTCAGCGTCTGTGGGGACAGGGCTCGGAATCTATGGCTACACCTTC
TRBJ1-4 - many TRBV12-3/TRBV12-4 CASSPGTVNEKLFF TGTGCCAGCAGTCCCGGGACGGTTAATGAAAAACTGTTTTTT
TRBJ1-5 - many TRBV4-3 CASSQSRSGHQPQHF TGCGCCAGCAGCCAGTCCCGGTCAGGGCATCAGCCCCAGCATTTT
TRBJ2-7 - many TRBV20-1 CSASGLAEGVGEQYF TGCAGTGCTAGTGGGCTAGCGGAGGGGGTGGGCGAGCAGTACTTC